This T cell receptor (beta chain) was identified in a study of T cell responses to AZD1222 COVID-19 vaccine. Germline V lookup: CDR1 SGHTA, CDR2 FQGTGA. The CDR3 consists of 14 residues. V was pared by 4 bases and J by 7 bases, with 8 bases of the junction left unmatched. The data were produced by immunoSEQ multiplex PCR, yet TCRdb's version contains in-frame clones alone and is incomplete. The sample contains over 150,000 clones, approximately 91% of which appear only once. The source is an adult in good health. The chain carries TRBV7-3 and TRBJ1-1; 8 positions match TRBD1. This specimen consisted of peripheral blood, obtained on day 0 of AZD1222 vaccination. This chain's CDR3 is CASSWGGTGREAFF. DNA of the CDR3: TGTGCCAGCAGCTGGGGTGGGACAGGTCGTGAAGCTTTCTTT.